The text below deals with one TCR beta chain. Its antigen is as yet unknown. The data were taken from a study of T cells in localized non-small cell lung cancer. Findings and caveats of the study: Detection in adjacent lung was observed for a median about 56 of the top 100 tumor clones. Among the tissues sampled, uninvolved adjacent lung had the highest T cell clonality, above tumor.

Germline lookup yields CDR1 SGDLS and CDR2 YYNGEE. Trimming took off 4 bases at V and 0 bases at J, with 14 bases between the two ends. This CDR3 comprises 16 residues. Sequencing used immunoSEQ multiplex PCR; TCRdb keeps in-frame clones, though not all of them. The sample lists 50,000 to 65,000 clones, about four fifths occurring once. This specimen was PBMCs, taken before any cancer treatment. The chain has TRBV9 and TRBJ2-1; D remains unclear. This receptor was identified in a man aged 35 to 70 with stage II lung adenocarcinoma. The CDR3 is CASSTRGLDSYNEQFF. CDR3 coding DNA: TGTGCCAGCAGCACCAGAGGTCTGGACTCCTACAATGAGCAGTTCTTC. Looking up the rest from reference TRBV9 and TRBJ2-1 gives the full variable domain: DSGVTQTPKHLITATGQRVTLRCSPRSGDLSVYWYQQSLDQGLQFLIQYYNGEERAKGNILERFSAQQFPDLHSELNLSSLELGDSALYFCASSTRGLDSYNEQFFGPGTRLTVL.